The rows below give T cell receptor beta chains drawn from one sample of a study of blood T cells in healthy people across ages. TCRdb redid the calling of the 5' RACE reads with MiXCR, one entry per CDR3 protein. The sample holds about 840,000 distinct CDR3 sequences, about 28% seen once. These sequences were also reported in another study, on T cells of mothers and their children.

Sequencing was performed on blood. The origin of the receptors is a woman in her thirties or forties in good health. Both conserved end residues are part of each CDR3. D genes are given only for firm matches. Some rows mark clone size as missing; the rest say once, few, many or name a class of expanded clone.

clone_size	j_call	v_call	d_call	cdr3_nt	cdr3_aa
NA	TRBJ1-1	TRBV28	NA	TGTGCCAGCAGTTTGTCTGCTGAAGCTTTCTTT	CASSLSAEAFF
NA	TRBJ1-4	TRBV30	TRBD1	TGTGCCTGGAGCTATGGGGACAGTCATGAAAAACTGTTTTTT	CAWSYGDSHEKLFF
NA	TRBJ1-2	TRBV19	TRBD1	TGTGCCAGTAGTACAACGACAGGGGTAGAAGGCTACACCTTC	CASSTTTGVEGYTF
NA	TRBJ2-1	TRBV7-3	NA	TGTGCCAGCAGCTTAATGATTGGGGCCCCTGCCTACAATGAGCAGTTCTTC	CASSLMIGAPAYNEQFF
NA	TRBJ2-5	TRBV20-1	TRBD2	TGCAGTAAGGGCGGGGGGCTTCAAGAGACCCAGTACTTC	CSKGGGLQETQYF
few	TRBJ2-7	TRBV7-9	TRBD1	TGTGCCAGCAGCTGGGGACAGGGTGTAGTCCACGAGCAGTACTTC	CASSWGQGVVHEQYF
NA	TRBJ1-1	TRBV28	NA	TGTGCCAGCAGTCCGACGAGCTTCATGAACACTGAAGCTTTCTTT	CASSPTSFMNTEAFF
NA	TRBJ2-5	TRBV5-1	TRBD2	TGCGCCAGCAGCCCCGGGGGGGCCCTTAGAGAGACCCAGTACTTC	CASSPGGALRETQYF
NA	TRBJ1-1	TRBV6-6	NA	TGTGCCAGCAGGGACCGGGGGGGCACGGCCGAAGCTTTCTTT	CASRDRGGTAEAFF
NA	TRBJ2-7	TRBV6-2/TRBV6-3	TRBD1	TGTGCCAGCAGCAAACAGGGGCGACAATACGAGCAGTACTTC	CASSKQGRQYEQYF
many	TRBJ2-7	TRBV29-1	NA	TGCAGCGTTGAAAGCCGGCAGGGTTACGAGCAGTACTTC	CSVESRQGYEQYF
once	TRBJ1-6	TRBV2	TRBD1	TGTGCCAGCATTCTACAGGGGAGGAATTCACCCCTCCACTTT	CASILQGRNSPLHF
few	TRBJ2-5	TRBV5-5	TRBD2	TGTGCCAGCAGCTCGGGACTAGCGCTTGGTGAGACCCAGTACTTC	CASSSGLALGETQYF
NA	TRBJ2-7	TRBV28	TRBD1	TGTGCCAGCAGAAGGACCGGGACAGAGACCTACGAGCAGTACTTC	CASRRTGTETYEQYF
few	TRBJ2-3	TRBV12-3/TRBV12-4	NA	TGTGCCAGCAGTCCCACAGGACGGTCCACAGATACGCGGTATTTT	CASSPTGRSTDTRYF
NA	TRBJ2-3	TRBV5-1	TRBD1	TGCGCCAGCAGCTCCGGGACAGGGAAAGATACGCAGTATTTT	CASSSGTGKDTQYF
NA	TRBJ2-1	TRBV7-3	NA	TGTGCCAGCAGCTTAAAAAGTAGGGGGGGTGAGCAGTTCTTC	CASSLKSRGGEQFF
NA	TRBJ2-3	TRBV21-1	NA	TGTGCCAGCAGCAGGGAAGAGCGGGGACCAGATACGCAGTATTTT	CASSREERGPDTQYF
NA	TRBJ2-5	TRBV14	NA	TGTGCCAGCAGTCAGGGACTCACCAACCAAGAGACCCAGTACTTC	CASSQGLTNQETQYF
NA	TRBJ2-7	TRBV20-1	NA	TGCAGTGCCCCGACAGGTAAAGCCCGCTACGAGCAGTACTTC	CSAPTGKARYEQYF
few	TRBJ2-5	TRBV29-1	NA	TGCAGCATCCCGTCAGAGCGGGAGACCCAGTACTTC	CSIPSERETQYF
few	TRBJ2-3	TRBV6-5	NA	TGTGCCAGCAGTCCGACCCACACAGATACGCAGTATTTT	CASSPTHTDTQYF
few	TRBJ1-2	TRBV25-1	TRBD1	TGTGCCAGCGGGACAGACAGGTTCAAAGGCTACACCTTC	CASGTDRFKGYTF